The source of this T cell receptor beta chain is a study of blood T cell repertoires in COVID-19. Overall study context: Spain, Italy and the United States supplied samples that represented acute and convalescent COVID-19. T cells, B-cell-depleted T cells, or PBMCs provided the cDNA or gDNA that served as material.

Assay: immunoSEQ multiplex PCR; the TCRdb copy retains only in-frame clones and omits some. The sample has approximately 350,000 clones; about 93% are singletons. CDR3 length equals 16 residues. The J segment lost 9 bases and the V segment lost 10 bases, leaving 18 bases of the junction unmatched. Germline loops: CDR1 KGHDR, CDR2 SFDVKD. Sequencing was performed on peripheral blood. The chain joins TRBV24-1 to TRBJ2-1, with 9 positions matching TRBD2. This receptor was taken from a woman under 30 who had recovered from COVID-19. CDR3 region: CATGEPSPAGGFEQFF. In nucleotides, the CDR3 is TGTGCCACGGGGGAACCCTCGCCAGCGGGAGGCTTTGAGCAGTTCTTC.